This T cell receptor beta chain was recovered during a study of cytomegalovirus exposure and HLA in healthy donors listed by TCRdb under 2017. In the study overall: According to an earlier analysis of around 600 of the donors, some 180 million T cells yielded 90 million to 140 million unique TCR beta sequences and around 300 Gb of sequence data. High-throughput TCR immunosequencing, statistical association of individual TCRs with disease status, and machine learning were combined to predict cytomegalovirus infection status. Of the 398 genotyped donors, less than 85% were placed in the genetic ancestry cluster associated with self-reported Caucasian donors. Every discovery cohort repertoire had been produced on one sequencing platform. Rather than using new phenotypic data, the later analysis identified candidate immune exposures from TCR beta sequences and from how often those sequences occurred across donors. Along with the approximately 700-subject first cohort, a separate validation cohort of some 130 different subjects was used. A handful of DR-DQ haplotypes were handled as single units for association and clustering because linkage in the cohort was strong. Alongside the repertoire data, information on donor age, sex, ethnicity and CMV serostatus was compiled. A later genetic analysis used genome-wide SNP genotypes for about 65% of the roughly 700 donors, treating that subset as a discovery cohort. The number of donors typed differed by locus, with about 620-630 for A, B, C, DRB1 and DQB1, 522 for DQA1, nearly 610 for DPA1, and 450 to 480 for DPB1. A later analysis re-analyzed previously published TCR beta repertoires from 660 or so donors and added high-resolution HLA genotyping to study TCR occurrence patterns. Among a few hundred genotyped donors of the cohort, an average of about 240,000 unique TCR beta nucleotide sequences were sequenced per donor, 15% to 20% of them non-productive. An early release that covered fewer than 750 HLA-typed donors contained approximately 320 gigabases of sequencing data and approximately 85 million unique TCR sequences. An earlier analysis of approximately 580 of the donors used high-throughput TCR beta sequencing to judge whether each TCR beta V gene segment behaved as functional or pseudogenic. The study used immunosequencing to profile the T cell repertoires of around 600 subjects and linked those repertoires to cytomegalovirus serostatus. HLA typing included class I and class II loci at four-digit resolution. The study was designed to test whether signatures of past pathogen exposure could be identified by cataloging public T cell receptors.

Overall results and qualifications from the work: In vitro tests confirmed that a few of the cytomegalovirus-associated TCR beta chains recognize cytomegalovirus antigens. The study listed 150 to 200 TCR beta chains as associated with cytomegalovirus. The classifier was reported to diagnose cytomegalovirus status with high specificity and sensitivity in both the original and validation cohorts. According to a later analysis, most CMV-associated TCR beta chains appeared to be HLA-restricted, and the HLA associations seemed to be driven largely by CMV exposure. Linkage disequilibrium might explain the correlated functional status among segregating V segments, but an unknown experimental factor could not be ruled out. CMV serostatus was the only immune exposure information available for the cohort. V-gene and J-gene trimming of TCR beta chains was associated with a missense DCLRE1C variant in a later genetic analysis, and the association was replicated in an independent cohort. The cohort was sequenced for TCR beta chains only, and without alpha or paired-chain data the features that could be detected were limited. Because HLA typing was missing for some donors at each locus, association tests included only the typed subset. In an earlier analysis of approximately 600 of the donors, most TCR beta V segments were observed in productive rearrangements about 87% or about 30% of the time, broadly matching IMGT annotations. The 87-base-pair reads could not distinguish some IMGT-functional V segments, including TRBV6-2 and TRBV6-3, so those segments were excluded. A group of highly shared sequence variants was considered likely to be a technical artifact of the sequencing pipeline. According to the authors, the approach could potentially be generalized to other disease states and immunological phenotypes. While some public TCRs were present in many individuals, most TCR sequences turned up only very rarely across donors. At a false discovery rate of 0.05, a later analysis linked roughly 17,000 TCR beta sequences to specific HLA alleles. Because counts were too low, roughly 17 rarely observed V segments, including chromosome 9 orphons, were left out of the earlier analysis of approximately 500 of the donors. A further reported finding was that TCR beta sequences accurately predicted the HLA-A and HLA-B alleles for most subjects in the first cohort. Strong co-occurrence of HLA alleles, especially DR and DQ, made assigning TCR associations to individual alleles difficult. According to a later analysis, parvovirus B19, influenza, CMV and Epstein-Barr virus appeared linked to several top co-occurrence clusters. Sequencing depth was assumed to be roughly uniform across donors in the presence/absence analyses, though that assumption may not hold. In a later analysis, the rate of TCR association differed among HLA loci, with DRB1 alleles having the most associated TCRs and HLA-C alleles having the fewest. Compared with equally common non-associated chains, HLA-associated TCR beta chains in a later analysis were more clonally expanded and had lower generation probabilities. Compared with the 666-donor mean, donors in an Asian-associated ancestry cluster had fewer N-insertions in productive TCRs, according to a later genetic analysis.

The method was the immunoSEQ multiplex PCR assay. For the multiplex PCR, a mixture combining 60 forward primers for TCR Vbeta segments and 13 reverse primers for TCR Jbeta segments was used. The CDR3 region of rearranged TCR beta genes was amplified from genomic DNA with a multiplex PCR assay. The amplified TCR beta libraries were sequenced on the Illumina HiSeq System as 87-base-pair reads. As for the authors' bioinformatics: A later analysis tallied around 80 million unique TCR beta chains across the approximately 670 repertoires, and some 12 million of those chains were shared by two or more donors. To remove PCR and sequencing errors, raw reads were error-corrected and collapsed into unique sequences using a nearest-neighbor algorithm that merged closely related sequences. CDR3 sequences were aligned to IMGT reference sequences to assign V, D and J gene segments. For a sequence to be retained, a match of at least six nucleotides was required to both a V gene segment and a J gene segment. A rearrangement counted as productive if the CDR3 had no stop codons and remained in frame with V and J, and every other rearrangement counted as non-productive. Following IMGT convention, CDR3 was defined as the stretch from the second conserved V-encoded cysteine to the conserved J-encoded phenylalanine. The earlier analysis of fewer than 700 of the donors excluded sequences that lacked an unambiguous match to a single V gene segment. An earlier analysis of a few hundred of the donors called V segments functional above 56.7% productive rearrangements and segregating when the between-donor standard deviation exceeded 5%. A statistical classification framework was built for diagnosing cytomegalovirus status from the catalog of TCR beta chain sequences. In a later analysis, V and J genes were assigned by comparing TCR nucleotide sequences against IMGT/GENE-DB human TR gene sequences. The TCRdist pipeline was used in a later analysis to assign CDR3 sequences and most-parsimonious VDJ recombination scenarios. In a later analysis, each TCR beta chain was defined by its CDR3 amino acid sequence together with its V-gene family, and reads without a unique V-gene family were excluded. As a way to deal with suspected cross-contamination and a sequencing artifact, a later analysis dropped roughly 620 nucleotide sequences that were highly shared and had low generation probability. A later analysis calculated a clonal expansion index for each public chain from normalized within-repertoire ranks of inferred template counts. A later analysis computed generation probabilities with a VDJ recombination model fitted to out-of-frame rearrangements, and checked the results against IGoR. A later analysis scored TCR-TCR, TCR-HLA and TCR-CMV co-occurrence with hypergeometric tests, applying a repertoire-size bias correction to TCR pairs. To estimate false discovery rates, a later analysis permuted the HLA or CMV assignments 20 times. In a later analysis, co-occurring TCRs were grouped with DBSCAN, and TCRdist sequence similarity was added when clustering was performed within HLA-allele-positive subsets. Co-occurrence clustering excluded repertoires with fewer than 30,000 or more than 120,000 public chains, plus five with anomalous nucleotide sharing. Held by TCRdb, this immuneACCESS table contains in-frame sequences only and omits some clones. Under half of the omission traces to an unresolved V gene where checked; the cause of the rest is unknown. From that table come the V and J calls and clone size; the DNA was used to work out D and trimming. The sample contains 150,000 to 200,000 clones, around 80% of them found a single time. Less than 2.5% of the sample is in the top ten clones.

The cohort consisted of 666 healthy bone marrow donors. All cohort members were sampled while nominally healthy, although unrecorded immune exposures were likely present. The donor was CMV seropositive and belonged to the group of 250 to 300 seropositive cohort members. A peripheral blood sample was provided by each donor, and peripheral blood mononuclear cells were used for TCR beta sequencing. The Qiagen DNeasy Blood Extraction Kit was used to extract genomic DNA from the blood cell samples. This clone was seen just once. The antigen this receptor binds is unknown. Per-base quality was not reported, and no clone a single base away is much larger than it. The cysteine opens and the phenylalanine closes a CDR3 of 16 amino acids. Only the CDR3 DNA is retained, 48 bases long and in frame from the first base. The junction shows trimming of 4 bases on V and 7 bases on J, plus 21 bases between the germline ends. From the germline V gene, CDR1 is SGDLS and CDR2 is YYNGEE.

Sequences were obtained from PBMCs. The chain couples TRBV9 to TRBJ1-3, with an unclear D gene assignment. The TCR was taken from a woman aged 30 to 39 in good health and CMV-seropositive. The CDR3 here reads CASSPPGGRGTNTIYF. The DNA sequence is TGTGCCAGCAGCCCCCCCGGAGGGCGGGGTACCAACACCATATATTTT.